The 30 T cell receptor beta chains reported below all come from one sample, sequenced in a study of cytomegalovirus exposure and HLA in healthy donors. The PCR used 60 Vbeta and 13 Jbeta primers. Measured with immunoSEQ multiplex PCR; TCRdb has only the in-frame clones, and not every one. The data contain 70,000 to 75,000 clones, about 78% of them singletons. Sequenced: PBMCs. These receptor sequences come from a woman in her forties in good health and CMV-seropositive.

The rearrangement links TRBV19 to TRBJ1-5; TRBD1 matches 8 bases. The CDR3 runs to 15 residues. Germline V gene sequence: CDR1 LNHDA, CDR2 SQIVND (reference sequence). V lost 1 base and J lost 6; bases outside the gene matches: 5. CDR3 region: CASSIARTGIQPQHF. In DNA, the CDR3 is TGTGCCAGTAGTATAGCGAGGACAGGGATTCAGCCCCAGCATTTT.

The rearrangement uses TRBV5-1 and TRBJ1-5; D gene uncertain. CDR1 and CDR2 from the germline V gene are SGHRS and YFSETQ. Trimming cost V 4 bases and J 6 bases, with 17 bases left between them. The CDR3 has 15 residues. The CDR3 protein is CASSLDPQVGQPQHF. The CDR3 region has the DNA TGCGCCAGCAGCCTGGACCCCCAGGTTGGTCAGCCCCAGCATTTT.

DNA of the CDR3: TGTGCCAGCAGCCCGGGACACAGTGGTGGCTACACCTTC. Protein product: CASSPGHSGGYTF. The V and J genes are TRBV7-9 and TRBJ1-2; possibly TRBD1 for D (6 bases). Trimming removed 5 bases from V and 7 bases from J, with 14 bases in between. Per germline, CDR1 SEHNR and CDR2 FQNEAQ (reference sequence). This CDR3 is 13 amino acids long.

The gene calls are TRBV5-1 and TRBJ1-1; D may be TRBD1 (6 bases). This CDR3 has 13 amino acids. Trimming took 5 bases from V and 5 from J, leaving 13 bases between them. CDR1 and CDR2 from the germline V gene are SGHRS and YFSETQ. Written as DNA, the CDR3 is TGCGCCAGCAGTCGCAGGGGCGGGACTGAAGCTTTCTTT. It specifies CASSRRGGTEAFF. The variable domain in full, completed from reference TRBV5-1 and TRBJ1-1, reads KAGVTQTPRYLIKTRGQQVTLSCSPISGHRSVSWYQQTPGQGLQFLFEYFSETQRNKGNFPGRFSGRQFSNSRSEMNVSTLELGDSALYLCASSRRGGTEAFFGQGTRLTVV.

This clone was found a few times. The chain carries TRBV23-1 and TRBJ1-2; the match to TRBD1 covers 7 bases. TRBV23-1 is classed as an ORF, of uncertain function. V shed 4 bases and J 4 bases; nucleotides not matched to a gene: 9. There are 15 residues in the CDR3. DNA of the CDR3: TGCGCCAGCAGTCGTACCCCTGACAGGGCCTATGGCTACACCTTC. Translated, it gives CASSRTPDRAYGYTF.

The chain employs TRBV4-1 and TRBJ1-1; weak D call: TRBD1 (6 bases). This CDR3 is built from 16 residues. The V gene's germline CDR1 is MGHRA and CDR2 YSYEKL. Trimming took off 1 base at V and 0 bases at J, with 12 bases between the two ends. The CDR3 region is CASSQAVGAMNTEAFF. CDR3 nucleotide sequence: TGCGCCAGCAGCCAAGCAGTGGGGGCAATGAACACTGAAGCTTTCTTT.

The chain's CDR3 is CASSRDTSGEQYF. The CDR3 DNA reads as TGTGCCAGCTCACGGGACACCTCCGGCGAGCAGTACTTC. This chain connects TRBV18 to TRBJ2-7, with D tentatively TRBD1 (6 bases). CDR1 and CDR2 (germline): KGHSH, LQKENI. This CDR3 region has 13 residues. The germline V and J ends were trimmed by 4 bases and 6 bases, with 13 bases remaining between them.

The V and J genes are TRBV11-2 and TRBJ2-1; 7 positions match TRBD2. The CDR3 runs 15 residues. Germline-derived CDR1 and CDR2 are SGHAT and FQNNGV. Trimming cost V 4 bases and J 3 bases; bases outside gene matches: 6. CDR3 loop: CASSSQAGSYNEQFF. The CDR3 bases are TGTGCCAGCAGCTCCCAAGCGGGGAGCTACAATGAGCAGTTCTTC.

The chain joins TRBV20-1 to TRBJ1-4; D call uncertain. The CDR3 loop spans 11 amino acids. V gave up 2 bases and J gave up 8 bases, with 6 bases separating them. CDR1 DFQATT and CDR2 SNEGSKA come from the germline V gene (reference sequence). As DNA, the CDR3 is TGCAGTGCTAGAACGGGGGAAAAACTGTTTTTT. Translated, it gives CSARTGEKLFF.

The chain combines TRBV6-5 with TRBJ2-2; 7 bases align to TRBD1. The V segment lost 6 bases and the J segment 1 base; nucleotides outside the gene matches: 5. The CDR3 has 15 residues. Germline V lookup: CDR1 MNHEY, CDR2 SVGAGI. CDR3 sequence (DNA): TGTGCCAGCAGCCGGGGACAGAAGAACACCGGGGAGCTGTTTTTT. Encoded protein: CASSRGQKNTGELFF.

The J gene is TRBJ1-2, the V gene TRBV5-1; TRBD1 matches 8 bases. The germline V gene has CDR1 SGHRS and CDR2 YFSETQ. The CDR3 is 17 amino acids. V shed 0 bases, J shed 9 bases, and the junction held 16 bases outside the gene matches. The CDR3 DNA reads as TGCGCCAGCAGCTTGGAACCCCGGGACAGGCAAAGCGAGAGCTACACCTTC. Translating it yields CASSLEPRDRQSESYTF.

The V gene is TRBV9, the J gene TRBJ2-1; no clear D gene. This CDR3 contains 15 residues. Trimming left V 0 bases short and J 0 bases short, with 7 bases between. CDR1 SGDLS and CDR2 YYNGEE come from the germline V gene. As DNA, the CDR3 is TGTGCCAGCAGCGTAGAAGAGAGCTCCTACAATGAGCAGTTCTTC. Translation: CASSVEESSYNEQFF. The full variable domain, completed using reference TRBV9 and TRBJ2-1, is DSGVTQTPKHLITATGQRVTLRCSPRSGDLSVYWYQQSLDQGLQFLIQYYNGEERAKGNILERFSAQQFPDLHSELNLSSLELGDSALYFCASSVEESSYNEQFFGPGTRLTVL.

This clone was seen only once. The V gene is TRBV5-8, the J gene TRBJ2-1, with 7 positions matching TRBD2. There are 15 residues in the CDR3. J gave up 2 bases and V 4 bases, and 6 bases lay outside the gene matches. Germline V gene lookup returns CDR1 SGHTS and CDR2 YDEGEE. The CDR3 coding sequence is TGTGCCAGCAGCCGCCGGGACTACCCCTACAATGAGCAGTTCTTC. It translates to CASSRRDYPYNEQFF.

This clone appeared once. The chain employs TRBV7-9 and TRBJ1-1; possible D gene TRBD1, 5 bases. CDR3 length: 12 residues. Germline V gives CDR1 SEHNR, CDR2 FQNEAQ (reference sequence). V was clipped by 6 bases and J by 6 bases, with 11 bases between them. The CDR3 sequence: CASRRGVAEAFF. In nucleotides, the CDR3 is TGTGCCAGCAGACGGGGGGTGGCTGAAGCTTTCTTT.

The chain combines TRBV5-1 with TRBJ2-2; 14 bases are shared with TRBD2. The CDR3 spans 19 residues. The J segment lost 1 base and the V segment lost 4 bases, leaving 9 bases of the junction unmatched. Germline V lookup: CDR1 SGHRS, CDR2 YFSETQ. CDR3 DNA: TGCGCCAGCAGCACCCCGACTAGCGGGGGGGACGAGAACACCGGGGAGCTGTTTTTT. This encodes CASSTPTSGGDENTGELFF.

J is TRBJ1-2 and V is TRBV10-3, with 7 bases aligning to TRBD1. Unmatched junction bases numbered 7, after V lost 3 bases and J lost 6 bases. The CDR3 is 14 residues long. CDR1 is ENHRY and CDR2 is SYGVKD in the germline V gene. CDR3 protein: CAISEQGTADGYTF. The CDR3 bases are TGTGCCATCAGTGAACAGGGGACGGCGGATGGCTACACCTTC.

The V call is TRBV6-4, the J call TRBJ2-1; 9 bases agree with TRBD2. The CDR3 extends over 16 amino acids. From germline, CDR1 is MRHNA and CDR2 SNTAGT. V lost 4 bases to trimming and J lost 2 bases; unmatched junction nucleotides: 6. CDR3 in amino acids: CASSALAGTPYNEQFF. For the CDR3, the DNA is TGTGCCAGCAGTGCCCTAGCGGGAACCCCCTACAATGAGCAGTTCTTC.

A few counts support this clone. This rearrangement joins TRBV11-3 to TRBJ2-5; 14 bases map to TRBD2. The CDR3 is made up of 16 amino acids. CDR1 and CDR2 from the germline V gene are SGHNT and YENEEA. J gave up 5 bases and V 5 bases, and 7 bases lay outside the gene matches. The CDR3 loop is CASSRGLAGVRETQYF. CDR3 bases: TGTGCCAGCAGCAGGGGACTAGCGGGGGTTCGGGAGACCCAGTACTTC.

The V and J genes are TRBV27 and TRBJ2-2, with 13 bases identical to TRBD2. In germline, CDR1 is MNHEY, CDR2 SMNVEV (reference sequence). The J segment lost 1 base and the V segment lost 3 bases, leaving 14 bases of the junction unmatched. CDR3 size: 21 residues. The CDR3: CASSLVLPGLAGEKNTGELFF. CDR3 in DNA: TGTGCCAGCAGTTTGGTTTTACCCGGACTAGCGGGGGAAAAGAACACCGGGGAGCTGTTTTTT.

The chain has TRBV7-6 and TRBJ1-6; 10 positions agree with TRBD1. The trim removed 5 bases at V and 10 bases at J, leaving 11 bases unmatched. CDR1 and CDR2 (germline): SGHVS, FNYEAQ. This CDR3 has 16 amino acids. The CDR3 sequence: CASSRADRGLGSPLHF. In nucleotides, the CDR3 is TGTGCCAGCAGCCGCGCGGACAGGGGGTTGGGGTCACCCCTCCACTTT.

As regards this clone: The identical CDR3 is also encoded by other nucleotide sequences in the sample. The CDR3 region is CASSISVNYGYTF. In nucleotides, the CDR3 is TGTGCCAGTAGTATCAGCGTGAACTATGGCTACACCTTC. This sequence joins TRBV19 and TRBJ1-2, with D unclear. Germline CDR1 is LNHDA and CDR2 is SQIVND (reference sequence). V was clipped by 3 bases and J by 2 bases, with 7 bases between them. The CDR3 runs 13 residues. Looking up the rest from reference TRBV19 and TRBJ1-2 gives the full variable domain: DGGITQSPKYLFRKEGQNVTLSCEQNLNHDAMYWYRQDPGQGLRLIYYSQIVNDFQKGDIAEGYSVSREKKESFPLTVTSAQKNPTAFYLCASSISVNYGYTFGSGTRLTVV.

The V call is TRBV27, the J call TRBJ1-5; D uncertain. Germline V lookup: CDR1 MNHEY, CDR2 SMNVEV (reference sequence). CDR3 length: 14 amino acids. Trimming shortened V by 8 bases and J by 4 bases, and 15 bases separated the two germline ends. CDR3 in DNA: TGTGCCAGCTTCCCCAAAGCCCGAAATCAGCCCCAGCATTTT. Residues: CASFPKARNQPQHF.

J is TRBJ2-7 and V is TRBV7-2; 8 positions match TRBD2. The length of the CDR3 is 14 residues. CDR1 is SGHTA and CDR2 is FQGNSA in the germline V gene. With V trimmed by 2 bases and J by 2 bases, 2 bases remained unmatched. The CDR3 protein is CASSLSGGAYEQYF. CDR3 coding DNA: TGTGCCAGCAGCTTAAGCGGGGGAGCCTACGAGCAGTACTTC.

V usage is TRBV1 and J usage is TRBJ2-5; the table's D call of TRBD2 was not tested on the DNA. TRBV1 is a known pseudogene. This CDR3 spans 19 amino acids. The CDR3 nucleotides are TGCACCAGCAGCCAAGATTGGGCGGGGGCGGCCCGAGAACAAGAGACCCAGTACTTC. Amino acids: CTSSQDWAGAAREQETQYF.

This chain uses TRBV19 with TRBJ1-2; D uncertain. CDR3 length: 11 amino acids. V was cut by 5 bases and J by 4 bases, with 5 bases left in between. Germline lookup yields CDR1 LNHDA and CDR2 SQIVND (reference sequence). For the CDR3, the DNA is TGTGCCAGTAGTCTCGGCTATGGCTACACCTTC. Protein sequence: CASSLGYGYTF.

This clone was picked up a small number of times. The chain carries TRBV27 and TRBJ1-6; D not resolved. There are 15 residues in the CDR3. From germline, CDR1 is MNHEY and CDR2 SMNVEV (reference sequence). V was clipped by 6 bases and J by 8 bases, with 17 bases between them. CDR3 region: CASRSTGVPYSPLHF. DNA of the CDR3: TGTGCCAGCAGGTCCACCGGAGTCCCTTATTCACCCCTCCACTTT.

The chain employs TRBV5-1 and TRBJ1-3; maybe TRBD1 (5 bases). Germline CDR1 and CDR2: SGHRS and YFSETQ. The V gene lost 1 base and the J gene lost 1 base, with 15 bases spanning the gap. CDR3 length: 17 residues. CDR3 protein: CASSLLQQATSGNTIYF. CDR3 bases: TGCGCCAGCAGCTTGTTGCAACAGGCAACTTCTGGAAACACCATATATTTT.

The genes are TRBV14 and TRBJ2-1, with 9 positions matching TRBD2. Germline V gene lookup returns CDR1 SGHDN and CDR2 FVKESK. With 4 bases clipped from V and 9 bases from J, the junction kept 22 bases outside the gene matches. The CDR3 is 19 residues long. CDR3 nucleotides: TGTGCCAGCAGCCGGGCGGGGGGTAGCGGGGGCCGACCGTATGCTGAGCAGTTCTTC. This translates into CASSRAGGSGGRPYAEQFF.

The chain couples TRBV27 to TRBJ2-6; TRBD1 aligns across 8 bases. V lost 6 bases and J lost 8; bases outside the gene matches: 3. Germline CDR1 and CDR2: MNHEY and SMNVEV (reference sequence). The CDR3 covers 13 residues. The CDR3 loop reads CASRHRGSNVLTF. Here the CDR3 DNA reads TGTGCCAGCAGACACAGGGGGTCCAACGTCCTGACTTTC.

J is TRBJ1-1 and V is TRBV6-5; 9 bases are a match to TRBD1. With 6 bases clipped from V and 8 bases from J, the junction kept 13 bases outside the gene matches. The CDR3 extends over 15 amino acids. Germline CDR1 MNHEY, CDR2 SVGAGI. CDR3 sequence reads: CASRYTPWDREEAFF. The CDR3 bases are TGTGCCAGCAGATATACCCCGTGGGACAGGGAGGAAGCTTTCTTT.